These 17 T cell receptor beta chains were all obtained from the same sample, sequenced in a study of radiotherapy plus CTLA-4 blockade in lung cancer. Sequencing used immunoSEQ multiplex PCR; TCRdb keeps in-frame clones, though not all of them. In the table there are about 48,000 clones, 86% of which are singletons. The sample was peripheral blood, taken from a patient treated with radiotherapy plus ipilimumab. The receptors were gathered from a human donor with non-small cell lung cancer that progressed on radiotherapy plus ipilimumab. Some clones in this sample may be carry-over from other donors' samples.

The rearrangement joins TRBV7-2 to TRBJ1-4, with 9 bases aligning to TRBD1. Trimming took 5 bases from V and 6 from J; bases not matched to a gene: 10. The CDR3 runs 16 residues. The germline V gene has CDR1 SGHTA and CDR2 FQGNSA. The chain's CDR3 is CASSVQTGTGHEKLFF. The CDR3 DNA follows: TGTGCCAGCAGCGTCCAGACCGGGACAGGGCATGAAAAACTGTTTTTT.

This clone was seen just once. The V gene is TRBV9, the J gene TRBJ1-2; 10 nucleotides agree with TRBD1. The junction had 11 bases not matched to a gene; V was cut back by 4 bases and J by 8 bases. Germline values: CDR1 SGDLS, CDR2 YYNGEE. CDR3 size: 15 residues. CDR3 DNA sequence: TGTGCCAGCAGCCCTTGGACAGGGGGAACGAAGGGCTACACCTTC. Translating it yields CASSPWTGGTKGYTF.

In its sample, this clone was seen a few times. The chain recombines TRBV4-1 with TRBJ1-6; D perhaps matches TRBD1 (6 bases). Germline V CDR1 and CDR2: MGHRA, YSYEKL. The CDR3 runs to 14 residues. V was shortened by 1 base and J by 9 bases, with 10 bases between the two germline ends. The CDR3 DNA sequence: TGCGCCAGCAGCCAAGCTGGGGGCGGTTCACCCCTCCACTTT. It is translated as CASSQAGGGSPLHF.

CDR3 DNA sequence: TGTGCCAGCAGTTTATCGGGCTCGGGGGGCGGTGGGACCCAGTACTTC. Its translation: CASSLSGSGGGGTQYF. The chain is built from TRBV27 and TRBJ2-5, with D possibly TRBD2 on 7 matching bases. V was trimmed by 0 bases and J by 7 bases, leaving 18 bases between them. Germline V gene lookup returns CDR1 MNHEY and CDR2 SMNVEV (reference sequence). CDR3 size: 16 residues.

This clone is a singleton in its sample. V is TRBV7-2 and J is TRBJ2-7; possibly TRBD2 for D (7 bases). V lost 3 bases, J lost 5 bases, and 14 bases lay in between. Germline CDR1 is SGHTA and CDR2 is FQGNSA. The CDR3 has 14 residues. The CDR3 here is CASSFRGALDEQYF. In DNA, the CDR3 is TGTGCCAGCAGCTTTCGGGGGGCTTTGGACGAGCAGTACTTC.

The rearrangement links TRBV30 to TRBJ2-7, with TRBD2 matching over 10 bases. With 4 bases clipped from V and 6 bases from J, the junction kept 15 bases outside the gene matches. The CDR3 consists of 16 residues. Germline values: CDR1 GTSNPN, CDR2 SVGIG (reference sequence). The CDR3 region is CAWTSAIVAGGSEQYF. The CDR3 region has the DNA TGTGCCTGGACCTCCGCGATAGTAGCGGGGGGTAGCGAGCAGTACTTC.

The gene calls are TRBV10-2 and TRBJ2-2, with D uncertain. CDR1 is WSHSY, CDR2 SAAADI, per germline. With 6 bases removed from V and 4 bases from J, the gap between germline ends came to 6 bases. The CDR3 loop spans 12 amino acids. The CDR3 spells CASRTPTGELFF. The CDR3 coding sequence is TGCGCCAGCAGGACTCCCACCGGGGAGCTGTTTTTT.

This rearrangement joins TRBV6-5 to TRBJ2-1, with D possibly matching TRBD2 (5 bases). Germline-derived CDR1 and CDR2 are MNHEY and SVGAGI. V was cut by 5 bases and J by 8 bases, with 10 bases left in between. The CDR3 has 12 residues. The CDR3, as DNA: TGTGCCAGCAGTAAGCAGAGGGATGAGCAGTTCTTC. The encoded protein is CASSKQRDEQFF.

This chain connects TRBV19 to TRBJ2-5; 7 bases are shared with TRBD2. CDR3 length equals 14 residues. Germline lookup yields CDR1 LNHDA and CDR2 SQIVND (reference sequence). V trimming: 4 bases; J trimming: 5 bases; junction bases outside the gene matches: 7. The CDR3 DNA is TGTGCCAGTAGTAGCCCGAGGGAGGGTGAGACCCAGTACTTC. Translating gives CASSSPREGETQYF.

This clone was seen a single time. This chain connects TRBV27 to TRBJ2-1; perhaps TRBD2 as D (5 bases). V was pared by 4 bases and J by 4 bases, with 17 bases between. Germline CDR1 reads MNHEY; CDR2 reads SMNVEV (reference sequence). The CDR3 is 16 amino acids. The chain's CDR3 is CASSSRSSRSYNEQFF. CDR3 nucleotide sequence: TGTGCCAGCAGTTCCAGATCTAGCAGGAGTTACAATGAGCAGTTCTTC.

The J gene is TRBJ1-2, the V gene TRBV7-8; D gene unclear. V gave up 1 base and J gave up 8 bases, with 14 bases separating them. Germline lookup yields CDR1 SGHVS and CDR2 FQNEAQ. This CDR3 has 14 residues. The CDR3 nucleotides read TGTGCCAGCAGCTTAGGGGCCCGAGCTATCGGCTACACCTTC. Protein sequence: CASSLGARAIGYTF.

V gene TRBV9 combines with J gene TRBJ2-1; 7 positions match TRBD2. CDR1 and CDR2 (germline): SGDLS, YYNGEE. The ends lost 0 bases at V and 2 bases at J; junction bases unmatched: 2. The CDR3 consists of 15 residues. The CDR3 nucleotides are TGTGCCAGCAGCGTAGCTGCGGGGGCCTACAATGAGCAGTTCTTC. Its translation: CASSVAAGAYNEQFF.

The chain combines TRBV6-1 with TRBJ1-1; D gene unclear. This CDR3 region has 11 residues. Germline-derived CDR1 and CDR2 are MNHNS and SASEGT. Between the trimmed V and J ends, which lost 6 bases and 7 bases, there was a span of 9 bases. CDR3 region: CASRAGNEAFF. As DNA, the CDR3 is TGTGCCAGCAGGGCAGGCAATGAAGCTTTCTTT.

The rearrangement links TRBV10-2 to TRBJ2-1, with a possible D match to TRBD2 (6 bases). The CDR3 runs 12 residues. Germline V lookup: CDR1 WSHSY, CDR2 SAAADI. The V and J ends lost 7 bases and 9 bases respectively, with 13 bases between them. The CDR3 sequence: CASIGGGSEQFF. The CDR3 DNA reads TGCGCCAGCATCGGGGGTGGTTCTGAGCAGTTCTTC.

The chain uses TRBV11-3 and TRBJ2-3; D ambiguous. Germline V gene data show CDR1 as SGHNT and CDR2 as YENEEA. Trimming left V 4 bases short and J 5 bases short, with 13 bases between. The CDR3 has 14 residues. CDR3 sequence reads: CASSSPALRDTQYF. The DNA of the CDR3 is TGTGCCAGCAGCTCCCCCGCCCTCAGAGATACGCAGTATTTT.

The chain recombines TRBV6-1 with TRBJ2-5, with 12 bases matching TRBD2. CDR1 MNHNS and CDR2 SASEGT come from the germline V gene. The CDR3 runs to 16 residues. V lost 4 bases and J lost 2; bases outside the gene matches: 5. The CDR3 bases are TGTGCCAGCAGTGGAGCTAGCGGGAGGGTGCAAGAGACCCAGTACTTC. Protein product: CASSGASGRVQETQYF.

V usage is TRBV27 and J usage is TRBJ2-1; D is ambiguous. V lost 1 base to trimming and J lost 7 bases, with 11 bases between them. The CDR3 consists of 14 residues. Per the germline V gene, CDR1 is MNHEY and CDR2 is SMNVEV (reference sequence). CDR3 in amino acids: CASSLYEKMNEQFF. For the CDR3, the DNA is TGTGCCAGCAGTTTATATGAGAAAATGAATGAGCAGTTCTTC.